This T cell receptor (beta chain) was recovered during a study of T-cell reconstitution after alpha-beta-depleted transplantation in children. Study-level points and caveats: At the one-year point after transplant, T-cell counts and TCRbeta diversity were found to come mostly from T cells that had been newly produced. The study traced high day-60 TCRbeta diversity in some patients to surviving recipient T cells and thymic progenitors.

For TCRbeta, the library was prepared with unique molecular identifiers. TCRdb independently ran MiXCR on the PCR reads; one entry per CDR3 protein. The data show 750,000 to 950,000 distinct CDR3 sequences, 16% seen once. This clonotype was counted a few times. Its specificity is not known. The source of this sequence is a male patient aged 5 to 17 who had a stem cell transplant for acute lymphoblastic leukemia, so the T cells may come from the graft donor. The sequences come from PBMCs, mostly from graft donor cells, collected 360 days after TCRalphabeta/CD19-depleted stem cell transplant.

CDR3 sequence reads: CASSLLAAYYNEQFF. The CDR3 nucleotides are TGTGCCAGCAGCTTACTAGCGGCATACTACAATGAGCAGTTCTTC. V is TRBV2 and J is TRBJ2-1; 8 bases match TRBD2. Losses at the gene ends were 6 bases for V and 3 bases for J; bases not matched to a gene: 7. Germline V CDR1 and CDR2: SNHLY, FYNNEI. There are 15 residues in the CDR3.